One and the same sample provided the 29 T cell receptor beta chains below, sequenced in a study of regulatory T cells in long-lasting Graves disease. Building of the TCR beta libraries involved iRepertoire HTBI primers and Arm-PCR of CDR3 regions. One entry per CDR3 protein results from TCRdb running MiXCR on the multiplex PCR reads. The top ten hold roughly 18% of the sample, which has over 400,000 distinct CDR3 sequences, approximately 15% seen once. The time point: newly diagnosed GD, antithyroid drugs for less than 3 months. From PBMCs, RNA was extracted and then used to make the TCR library. This sample also belongs to another study, concerning T cells in Graves' hyperthyroidism and ophthalmopathy.

Sequencing was performed on peripheral blood mononuclear cells (PBMCs), taken at new diagnosis, from a patient treated with antithyroid drugs. The receptors were gathered from a woman aged 50 to 60 with Graves disease.

A remark on this clonotype: A read error may explain this, as a much larger clone is one base away. This rearrangement joins TRBV20-1 to TRBJ1-4, with 9 bases lining up with TRBD1. Germline V gives CDR1 DFQATT, CDR2 SNEGSKA (reference sequence). The CDR3 length is 13 residues. V shed 2 bases and J 10 bases; nucleotides not matched to a gene: 5. This CDR3 reads CSARWDRAVKLFF. The CDR3 DNA reads TGCAGTGCTAGATGGGACAGGGCTGTAAAACTGTTTTTT.

This clonotype was recorded a few times. The chain is built from TRBV16 and TRBJ2-3; no firm D call. V lost 0 bases and J 5 bases, leaving 3 bases between the germline ends. The CDR3 has 12 amino acids. Germline values: CDR1 KGHSY, CDR2 FQNENV. DNA for the CDR3: TGTGCCAGCAGCCAATCGGAAGATACGCAGTATTTT. Protein product: CASSQSEDTQYF.

The CDR3 is CSARDPGLAETGELFF. As DNA, the CDR3 is TGCAGTGCTAGAGACCCGGGCCTAGCGGAGACCGGGGAGCTGTTTTTT. V gene TRBV20-1 combines with J gene TRBJ2-2; 7 nucleotides agree with TRBD2. Germline CDR1 DFQATT, CDR2 SNEGSKA (reference sequence). The CDR3 is 16 residues long. V shed 0 bases, J shed 5 bases, and the junction held 9 bases outside the gene matches.

This clonotype was observed at least ten times. The chain couples TRBV12-3 or TRBV12-4 to TRBJ2-3; D not resolved. CDR3 length: 13 amino acids. Trimming left V 5 bases short and J 4 bases short, with 10 bases between. CDR3 DNA: TGTGCCAGCAGTCGACGGGCTCCAGATACGCAGTATTTT. Translated, it gives CASSRRAPDTQYF.

The V call is TRBV6-1, the J call TRBJ1-6; D remains unclear. Trimming removed 2 bases from V and 8 bases from J, with 10 bases in between. The CDR3 contains 14 residues. Per the germline V gene, CDR1 is MNHNS and CDR2 is SASEGT. DNA for the CDR3: TGTGCCAGCAGTGAACGTGGTCTCTATTCACCCCTCCACTTT. This translates into CASSERGLYSPLHF.

Many counts were recorded for this clonotype. The rearrangement links TRBV2 to TRBJ2-3; D is unclear. Trimming cost V 5 bases and J 0 bases, with 6 bases left between them. Germline lookup yields CDR1 SNHLY and CDR2 FYNNEI. The CDR3 loop spans 13 amino acids. This chain's CDR3 is CASSTASTDTQYF. For the CDR3, the DNA is TGTGCCAGCAGTACAGCTAGCACAGATACGCAGTATTTT.

This clonotype was found many times. The chain links TRBV12-3 or TRBV12-4 to TRBJ2-7; the D gene is possibly TRBD2 (6 bases). The CDR3 totals 12 residues. Trimming pared 6 bases from V and 5 bases from J, leaving 11 bases between. In nucleotides, the CDR3 is TGTGCCAGCAGCCCCCGCGGGGACGAGCAGTACTTC. Its protein is CASSPRGDEQYF.

This clonotype has just a few counts. V usage is TRBV6-5 and J usage is TRBJ2-7; 12 nucleotides match TRBD1. In germline, CDR1 is MNHEY, CDR2 SVGAGI. With 4 bases clipped from V and 6 bases from J, the junction kept 10 bases outside the gene matches. The CDR3 has 16 amino acids. The CDR3 sequence is CASSSPLGQGAGEQYF. The CDR3 DNA sequence: TGTGCCAGCAGTTCTCCCCTGGGACAGGGGGCCGGCGAGCAGTACTTC.

Ten or more counts support this clonotype. This chain joins TRBV12-3 or TRBV12-4 and TRBJ2-7, with D possibly TRBD1 on 6 matching bases. V lost 6 bases and J lost 4, with 16 bases in between. The CDR3 runs to 14 residues. The CDR3 here is CASSTTGPRYEQYF. The CDR3 DNA sequence: TGTGCCAGCAGCACCACAGGGCCCCGTTACGAGCAGTACTTC.

This clonotype was found a few times. The rearrangement joins TRBV30 to TRBJ2-7; 7 bases align to TRBD2. V was clipped by 3 bases and J by 4 bases; unmatched bases: 9. This CDR3 has 14 amino acids. Germline V gene data show CDR1 as GTSNPN and CDR2 as SVGIG (reference sequence). The CDR3 nucleotides are TGTGCCTGGAGGGGGGGAGGGCCTTTTTACGAGCAGTACTTC. Its translation: CAWRGGGPFYEQYF.

This clonotype showed up many times. The chain joins TRBV28 to TRBJ2-1; 9 bases align to TRBD1. Germline V gene sequence: CDR1 MDHEN, CDR2 SYDVKM. The V gene end was trimmed by 1 base and the J gene end by 0 bases; junction bases not matched to a gene: 7. The CDR3 covers 18 residues. CDR3 region: CASSLSRWGQGSYNEQFF. The CDR3 coding sequence is TGTGCCAGCAGTTTATCCCGCTGGGGACAGGGCTCCTACAATGAGCAGTTCTTC.

This clonotype showed up just once. A much larger clone lies one base from this, so it may be a read error. The chain recombines TRBV24-1 with TRBJ2-1; 14 nucleotides match TRBD2. There are 15 residues in the CDR3. From germline, CDR1 is KGHDR and CDR2 SFDVKD. Here the CDR3 DNA reads TGTGCCATCAGTGACGGGACTAGCGGGAGACGTGAGCAGTTCTTC. Amino acids: CAISDGTSGRREQFF.

This clonotype was picked up a small number of times. The rearrangement uses TRBV19 and TRBJ2-4; 10 bases map to TRBD1. V shed 7 bases and J 12 bases; nucleotides not matched to a gene: 3. The germline V gene encodes CDR1 LNHDA and CDR2 SQIVND (reference sequence). The CDR3 covers 11 residues. CDR3 amino acids: CASTGTGDQYF. The CDR3 DNA reads TGTGCCAGTACCGGGACAGGGGATCAGTACTTC. Looking up the rest from reference TRBV19 and TRBJ2-4 gives the full variable domain: DGGITQSPKYLFRKEGQNVTLSCEQNLNHDAMYWYRQDPGQGLRLIYYSQIVNDFQKGDIAEGYSVSREKKESFPLTVTSAQKNPTAFYLCASTGTGDQYFGAGTRLSVL.

J is TRBJ2-3 and V is TRBV6-2 or TRBV6-3; a weak D match, TRBD1 (6 bases). With 2 bases removed from V and 1 base from J, the gap between germline ends came to 13 bases. This CDR3 has 16 amino acids. The V gene's germline CDR1 is MNHEY and CDR2 SVGEGT. The CDR3 DNA reads as TGTGCCAGCAGTTACGGTATGGACAGAGGCACAGATACGCAGTATTTT. Encoded protein: CASSYGMDRGTDTQYF.

Many counts were recorded for this clonotype. The chain is built from TRBV20-1 and TRBJ2-3; D is possibly TRBD1 (6 bases). Trimming shortened V by 3 bases and J by 0 bases, and 13 bases separated the two germline ends. This CDR3 region has 15 residues. Germline-derived CDR1 and CDR2 are DFQATT and SNEGSKA (reference sequence). The DNA of the CDR3 is TGCAGTGCTAGCCTCCGGGACAAGAGCACAGATACGCAGTATTTT. Amino acid sequence: CSASLRDKSTDTQYF.

In its sample, this clonotype was seen a few times. The chain has TRBV4-1 and TRBJ2-3, with 10 bases identical to TRBD2. Germline V lookup: CDR1 MGHRA, CDR2 YSYEKL. With 0 bases clipped from V and 2 bases from J, the junction kept 5 bases outside the gene matches. The CDR3 consists of 17 residues. The CDR3 sequence: CASSQDSSGRFTDTQYF. The DNA of the CDR3 is TGCGCCAGCAGCCAAGATAGTAGCGGGAGGTTCACAGATACGCAGTATTTT.

This clonotype was found many times. CDR3 DNA sequence: TGTGCCAGCAGCTTAAACATCAGGGCAACTAATGAAAAACTGTTTTTT. This codes for CASSLNIRATNEKLFF. The genes are TRBV7-8 and TRBJ1-4; tentatively, D is TRBD1 (5 bases). The V end lost 2 bases, the J end lost 0 bases, and 10 bases lay between the germline ends. CDR1 is SGHVS, CDR2 FQNEAQ, per germline. The CDR3 runs 16 residues.

This chain joins TRBV5-4 and TRBJ1-2, with no clear D. This CDR3 region has 14 residues. Germline loops: CDR1 SGHNT, CDR2 YYREEE (reference sequence). Trimming took 2 bases from V and 1 from J, leaving 9 bases between them. This CDR3 is CASSFDGNNYGYTF. For the CDR3, the DNA is TGTGCCAGCAGCTTCGACGGTAATAACTATGGCTACACCTTC.

This clonotype was seen many times. This rearrangement joins TRBV18 to TRBJ1-1, with a possible D match to TRBD1 (6 bases). V was clipped by 4 bases and J by 7 bases, with 19 bases between them. CDR3 length: 15 residues. Germline V lookup: CDR1 KGHSH, CDR2 LQKENI. CDR3 bases: TGTGCCAGCTCACTATCGCCGGACAGAGATCTTGAAGCTTTCTTT. It translates to CASSLSPDRDLEAFF.

The rearrangement uses TRBV15 and TRBJ1-1; the D is unclear. This CDR3 is 14 amino acids long. Germline V CDR1 and CDR2: LNHNV, YYDKDF (reference sequence). V lost 5 bases and J lost 4, with 14 bases in between. CDR3 sequence reads: CATSPGYGTTEAFF. CDR3 coding DNA: TGTGCCACCAGCCCAGGCTACGGTACCACTGAAGCTTTCTTT.

On this clonotype: One base away lies a much larger clone, so this may be a sequencing read error. The V and J genes are TRBV10-3 and TRBJ2-1, with 12 nucleotides matching TRBD2. CDR3 size: 14 residues. Germline V lookup: CDR1 ENHRY, CDR2 SYGVKD. The V segment lost 11 bases and the J segment 8 bases; nucleotides outside the gene matches: 10. As DNA, the CDR3 is TGTGCCTCCAGAGGACTAGCGGGGTCCCATGAGCAGTTCTTC. It specifies CASRGLAGSHEQFF.

This clonotype appeared many times. The chain is built from TRBV27 and TRBJ2-1; D is possibly TRBD1 (5 bases). V lost 5 bases and J 4 bases, leaving 12 bases between the germline ends. Germline CDR1 is MNHEY and CDR2 is SMNVEV (reference sequence). The CDR3 totals 14 residues. The CDR3 DNA reads TGTGCCAGCAGTGGACAAGGGGTGTACAATGAGCAGTTCTTC. Protein: CASSGQGVYNEQFF.

The rearrangement uses TRBV5-1 and TRBJ1-2; 7 bases agree with TRBD1. CDR1 is SGHRS, CDR2 YFSETQ, per germline. J was trimmed by 7 bases and V by 4 bases; bases with no gene match: 13. This CDR3 is built from 15 residues. DNA of the CDR3: TGCGCCAGCAGCCTCACCGACCAGGGGGGCGGTGGCTACACCTTC. This sequence encodes CASSLTDQGGGGYTF.

The V and J genes are TRBV5-4 and TRBJ1-1; no reliable D call. The CDR3 length is 13 residues. Deletions cut 4 bases from V and 4 bases from J, with 11 bases between. Germline lookup yields CDR1 SGHNT and CDR2 YYREEE (reference sequence). The chain's CDR3 is CASSVERITEAFF. The CDR3 coding sequence is TGTGCCAGCAGCGTTGAGCGGATCACTGAAGCTTTCTTT.

This rearrangement joins TRBV28 to TRBJ2-3, with 8 bases aligning to TRBD2. CDR1 is MDHEN and CDR2 is SYDVKM in the germline V gene. The CDR3 is 15 amino acids. The V gene end was trimmed by 4 bases and the J gene end by 4 bases; junction bases not matched to a gene: 7. CDR3 bases: TGTGCCAGCAGTTCCGGGGCGGGAGGCCCAGATACGCAGTATTTT. Translation: CASSSGAGGPDTQYF.

The chain employs TRBV5-4 and TRBJ2-1; the match to TRBD2 covers 11 bases. The ends lost 4 bases at V and 5 bases at J; junction bases unmatched: 11. CDR3 length: 17 residues. From germline, CDR1 is SGHNT and CDR2 YYREEE (reference sequence). CDR3 sequence reads: CASSRDSGRALDNEQFF. CDR3 nucleotides: TGTGCCAGCAGCCGAGATAGCGGGAGGGCCTTGGACAATGAGCAGTTCTTC.

There are many counts of this clonotype. The gene calls are TRBV5-1 and TRBJ2-7, with 11 nucleotides matching TRBD2. Unmatched junction bases numbered 3, after V lost 2 bases and J lost 2 bases. Germline-derived CDR1 and CDR2 are SGHRS and YFSETQ. This CDR3 has 15 residues. CDR3 sequence: CASSFTSGSTYEQYF. The CDR3 DNA reads as TGCGCCAGCAGCTTCACTAGCGGGAGCACCTACGAGCAGTACTTC.

The table lists this clonotype with many counts. J is TRBJ2-3 and V is TRBV27; the match to TRBD2 covers 9 bases. After removal of 2 bases from V and 5 bases from J, the junction contained 8 bases not matched to a gene. This CDR3 region has 16 residues. Germline CDR1 reads MNHEY; CDR2 reads SMNVEV (reference sequence). The CDR3 DNA reads as TGTGCCAGCAGTTTAGGGGTAGCGGGAGAAAGAGATACGCAGTATTTT. Amino acid sequence: CASSLGVAGERDTQYF.

In DNA form, the CDR3 reads TGCAGTGCCCAAGGACAGGTCGGGACTAATGAAAAACTGTTTTTT. Its translation: CSAQGQVGTNEKLFF. This chain connects TRBV20-1 to TRBJ1-4, with TRBD1 matching 7 bases. CDR3 length: 15 amino acids. With 6 bases clipped from V and 2 bases from J, the junction kept 9 bases outside the gene matches. The V gene's germline CDR1 is DFQATT and CDR2 SNEGSKA (reference sequence).